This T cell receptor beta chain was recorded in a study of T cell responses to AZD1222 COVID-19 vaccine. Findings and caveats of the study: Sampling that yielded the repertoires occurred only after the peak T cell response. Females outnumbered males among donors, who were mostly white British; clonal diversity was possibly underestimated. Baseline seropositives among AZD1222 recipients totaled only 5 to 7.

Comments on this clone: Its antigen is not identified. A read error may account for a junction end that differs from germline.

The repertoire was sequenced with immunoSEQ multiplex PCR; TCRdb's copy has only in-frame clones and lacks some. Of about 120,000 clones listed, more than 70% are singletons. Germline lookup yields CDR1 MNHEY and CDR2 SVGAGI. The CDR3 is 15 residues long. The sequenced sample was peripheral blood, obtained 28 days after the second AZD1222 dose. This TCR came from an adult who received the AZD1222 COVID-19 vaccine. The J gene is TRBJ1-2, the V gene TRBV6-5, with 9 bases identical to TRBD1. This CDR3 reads CASSNSGQGIYGYTF. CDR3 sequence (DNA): TGTGCCAGCAGTAACTCGGGACAGGGAATCTATGGCTACACCTTC.